Below are 3 T cell receptor beta chains sequenced from a single sample in a study of blood T cell repertoires in COVID-19. The table came from immunoSEQ multiplex PCR; TCRdb's copy has only in-frame clones and leaves some out. The sample contains roughly 97,000 clones, 91% of which appear only once. Source material: peripheral blood. Source of these receptors: a human donor in a cohort sampled during active COVID-19.

V and J are TRBV28 and TRBJ1-2; D not certain. CDR3 length equals 11 residues. Trimming took off 5 bases at V and 2 bases at J, with 3 bases between the two ends. Germline CDR1 and CDR2: MDHEN and SYDVKM. CDR3 residues: CASSINYGYTF. CDR3 in DNA: TGTGCCAGCAGTATAAACTATGGCTACACCTTC.

The chain uses TRBV5-1 and TRBJ2-5; TRBD1 might be the D (6 bases). This CDR3 has 12 residues. V lost 5 bases and J lost 2, with 7 bases in between. Per germline, CDR1 SGHRS and CDR2 YFSETQ. The CDR3 loop is CASRTGQETQYF. DNA of the CDR3: TGCGCCAGCAGAACAGGGCAAGAGACCCAGTACTTC.

This clone was detected a few times. This sequence joins TRBV7-9 and TRBJ2-7, with TRBD2 matching 11 bases. The length of the CDR3 is 15 residues. V lost 5 bases to trimming and J lost 5 bases; unmatched junction nucleotides: 8. CDR1 is SEHNR, CDR2 FQNEAQ, per germline (reference sequence). CDR3 residues: CASSPGTSGKDEQYF. CDR3 coding DNA: TGTGCCAGCAGCCCCGGGACTAGCGGCAAGGACGAGCAGTACTTC.